This T cell receptor beta chain was profiled in a study of Ad26.COV2.S vaccination and SARS-CoV-2 variants. V lost 0 bases, J lost 2 bases, and 4 bases stayed unmatched. CDR1 is LGHNA, CDR2 YSLEER, per germline. There are 15 residues in the CDR3. The treatment is: about 20 received Ad26.COV2.S at low or high dose, single or two shots; 5 received placebo; per-sample allocation not given. After the first vaccine or placebo injection, samples were drawn on day 63. An Ad26 vector carrying the Wuhan-strain SARS-CoV-2 spike served as the vaccine. Profiling relied on immunoSEQ multiplex PCR, and the TCRdb table lists in-frame clones only, not all of them. This sample yields 250,000 to 300,000 clones, of which around 87% are seen a single time; over 2.5% belongs to the top ten.

The receptor was derived from a person aged 18 to 65 who received the Ad26.COV2.S COVID-19 vaccine or a placebo. The specimen comprised peripheral blood, sampled in a trial of Ad26.COV2.S vaccine versus placebo. The rearrangement uses TRBV4-3 and TRBJ2-7; TRBD1 agrees at 7 bases. The CDR3 DNA reads as TGCGCCAGCAGCCAAGATCGGGACAGCCCCTACGAGCAGTACTTC. Protein sequence: CASSQDRDSPYEQYF.